The 16 T cell receptor beta chains below all came from one sample that was sequenced in a study of blood T cells in healthy people across ages. It was with a sample-barcoded 5' primer and a J-beta primer mix that a second PCR of roughly 7 to 12 cycles was run. TCRdb independently ran MiXCR on the 5' RACE reads; one entry per CDR3 protein. Of fewer than 1.5 million distinct CDR3 sequences in the sample, around 39% were seen once. The sample comprised blood. Every receptor here comes from a woman between 18 and 29 years old in good health.

A few counts support this clonotype. The chain carries TRBV15 and TRBJ2-3; 9 bases align to TRBD2. CDR1 and CDR2 (germline): LNHNV, YYDKDF (reference sequence). The CDR3 has 15 residues. V gave up 1 base and J gave up 4 bases; unmatched junction bases: 3. CDR3 nucleotides: TGTGCCACCAGCAGAGTTAGCGGGGGCTCAGATACGCAGTATTTT. This codes for CATSRVSGGSDTQYF.

This chain uses TRBV20-1 with TRBJ2-5, with 13 bases matching TRBD2. The CDR3 runs to 15 residues. CDR1 and CDR2 (germline): DFQATT, SNEGSKA (reference sequence). The ends lost 4 bases at V and 6 bases at J; junction bases unmatched: 8. For the CDR3, the DNA is TGCAGTGCTATTATGACTAGCGGGGGGAAAAAGACCCAGTACTTC. Amino acids: CSAIMTSGGKKTQYF.

The V call is TRBV20-1, the J call TRBJ2-7; 13 bases are a match to TRBD2. Germline-derived CDR1 and CDR2 are DFQATT and SNEGSKA (reference sequence). This CDR3 region has 14 residues. Germline trimming cut 6 bases from V and 5 bases from J; bases unmatched to any gene: 7. The DNA for the CDR3 is TGCAGTGCGAGGACTAGCGGGAGCGTCCACGAGCAGTACTTC. Translated, it gives CSARTSGSVHEQYF.

This clonotype was detected a few times. The chain is built from TRBV10-3 and TRBJ2-2; no definite D call. V was shortened by 10 bases and J by 0 bases, with 12 bases between the two germline ends. Per germline, CDR1 ENHRY and CDR2 SYGVKD. This CDR3 is built from 14 residues. The CDR3 protein is CATTWRTNTGELFF. CDR3 in DNA: TGTGCCACCACGTGGCGGACGAACACCGGGGAGCTGTTTTTT.

This clonotype was counted between two and nine times. The DNA of the CDR3 is TGTGCCAGCAGCTTGGGTGGGGGGCCTCGATTACGACAAGAGACCCAGTACTTC. It codes for CASSLGGGPRLRQETQYF. The J gene is TRBJ2-5, the V gene TRBV5-6; D is perhaps TRBD1 or TRBD2 (6 bases each). The CDR3 is 18 residues long. Germline CDR1 SGHDT, CDR2 YYEEEE. V gave up 0 bases and J gave up 2 bases, with 20 bases separating them.

This clonotype has a handful of counts. V gene TRBV27 combines with J gene TRBJ1-2; the D is unclear. Trimming removed 0 bases at V and 3 bases at J, with 8 bases between. The CDR3 is 14 residues long. Looked up from germline, CDR1 is MNHEY and CDR2 is SMNVEV (reference sequence). The CDR3 protein is CASSLSGSDYGYTF. In DNA, the CDR3 is TGTGCCAGCAGTTTATCGGGCAGTGACTATGGCTACACCTTC.

The rearrangement uses TRBV20-1 and TRBJ1-1; tentatively, D is TRBD1 (5 bases). The CDR3 extends over 13 amino acids. The germline V and J ends were trimmed by 1 base and 5 bases, with 11 bases remaining between them. Germline CDR1 reads DFQATT; CDR2 reads SNEGSKA (reference sequence). CDR3: CSARAWGGTEAFF. As DNA, the CDR3 is TGCAGTGCTAGAGCCTGGGGCGGTACTGAAGCTTTCTTT.

CDR3 residues: CASSQEGSGRYNEQFF. The CDR3 DNA sequence: TGTGCCAGCAGCCAAGAAGGTAGCGGGAGATACAATGAGCAGTTCTTC. The V call is TRBV3-1, the J call TRBJ2-1, with 9 bases lining up with TRBD2. Unmatched junction bases numbered 4, after V lost 0 bases and J lost 4 bases. CDR1 is LGHDT, CDR2 YNNKEL, per germline (reference sequence). This CDR3 contains 16 residues.

This rearrangement joins TRBV20-1 to TRBJ2-1; 11 positions agree with TRBD2. The germline gives CDR1 DFQATT, CDR2 SNEGSKA (reference sequence). The CDR3 loop spans 15 amino acids. V was clipped by 6 bases and J by 4 bases; unmatched bases: 8. CDR3 loop: CSATGTSGTYNEQFF. Here the CDR3 DNA reads TGCAGTGCGACCGGGACTAGCGGCACTTACAATGAGCAGTTCTTC.

The chain uses TRBV5-4 and TRBJ2-3; TRBD1 matches at 7 bases. The CDR3 loop spans 16 amino acids. Per germline, CDR1 SGHNT and CDR2 YYREEE (reference sequence). V was clipped by 1 base and J by 6 bases; unmatched bases: 11. The CDR3 sequence is CASSLPPGQRGDTQYF. CDR3 bases: TGTGCCAGCAGCTTGCCGCCGGGACAGAGAGGTGATACGCAGTATTTT. The whole variable domain, filled in from reference TRBV5-4 and TRBJ2-3, reads ETGVTQSPTHLIKTRGQQVTLRCSSQSGHNTVSWYQQALGQGPQFIFQYYREEENGRGNFPPRFSGLQFPNYSSELNVNALELDDSALYLCASSLPPGQRGDTQYFGPGTRLTVL.

This clonotype was seen only a few times. The CDR3 DNA is TGCGCCAGCAGCTTGGACGGGGGGGGCGATACCTACGAGCAGTACTTC. Translation gives CASSLDGGGDTYEQYF. The chain couples TRBV5-1 to TRBJ2-5; the match to TRBD2 covers 8 bases. The DNA end is more similar to TRBJ2-7, so the J call may be wrong. This CDR3 has 16 amino acids. From germline, CDR1 is SGHRS and CDR2 YFSETQ.

This clonotype turned up a few times. The rearrangement links TRBV29-1 to TRBJ1-1, with TRBD1 matching 7 bases. The germline CDR1 and CDR2 sequences are SQVTM and ANQGSEA. J lost 3 bases, V lost 6 bases, and 10 bases had no gene match. The CDR3 length is 14 residues. CDR3 residues: CSVRQGSGDTEAFF. The CDR3 region has the DNA TGCAGCGTCCGACAGGGTTCGGGGGACACTGAAGCTTTCTTT.

CDR3 sequence: CASSLRGVDGSPYNEQFF. CDR3 nucleotides: TGTGCCAGCAGCTTAAGGGGGGTCGACGGGTCCCCCTACAATGAGCAGTTCTTC. The chain uses TRBV7-9 and TRBJ2-1; D tentatively reads TRBD1 or TRBD2 (6 bases each). V lost 2 bases and J lost 2, with 19 bases in between. The CDR3 runs 18 residues. Per germline, CDR1 SEHNR and CDR2 FQNEAQ (reference sequence).

This clonotype was found a few times. This sequence joins TRBV10-3 and TRBJ2-3; 9 bases align to TRBD2. Germline V gives CDR1 ENHRY, CDR2 SYGVKD. The CDR3 runs to 14 residues. The V and J ends lost 10 bases and 1 base, in that order; junction bases with no gene match: 6. The chain's CDR3 is CATLAGVGTDTQYF. In DNA form, the CDR3 reads TGTGCCACCTTAGCGGGAGTAGGCACAGATACGCAGTATTTT.

In its sample, this clonotype was seen a few times. The chain couples TRBV12-3 or TRBV12-4 to TRBJ1-2; tentative D call: TRBD1 (5 bases). V was pared by 6 bases and J by 6 bases, with 17 bases between. CDR3 size: 14 residues. DNA for the CDR3: TGTGCCAGCAGGAGGGGAAGGGGTGATCATGGCTACACCTTC. Protein: CASRRGRGDHGYTF.

CDR3 DNA: TGCGCCAGCAGCCAAGGCCCGGGGCAGCAGTACTTC. This codes for CASSQGPGQQYF. V usage is TRBV4-1 and J usage is TRBJ2-4, with D tentatively TRBD1 or TRBD2 (5 bases each). The CDR3 loop spans 12 amino acids. V gave up 1 base and J gave up 13 bases, with 11 bases separating them. CDR1 is MGHRA, CDR2 YSYEKL, per germline.